This TCR beta chain was observed in a study of T cell responses to AZD1222 COVID-19 vaccine. The ends were cut back, 4 bases at V and 0 bases at J, with 11 bases in the middle. This CDR3 is 15 amino acids long. Germline V gene lookup returns CDR1 SNHLY and CDR2 FYNNEI. Findings and limits, study-wide: Just a handful of people given AZD1222 tested seropositive at baseline. The peak T cell response came first, and repertoires were sampled only after it. Nearly half of the spike-specific TCRs reportedly recognize variant regions that carry no mutations.

Here immunoSEQ multiplex PCR was the method, and the copy in TCRdb shows in-frame clones only, minus some. The sample contains 100,000 to 150,000 clones, 65% to 90% of which appear only once. About this clone itself: Its antigen is currently unknown.

The receptor was isolated from an adult who received the MenACWY meningococcal vaccine as a control. The chain joins TRBV2 to TRBJ2-3; maybe TRBD2 (6 bases). Sequencing used peripheral blood, obtained 28 days after the second dose of the MenACWY control vaccine. The CDR3 region is CASSGRVGSTDTQYF. The DNA of the CDR3 is TGTGCCAGCAGTGGGAGGGTAGGGAGCACAGATACGCAGTATTTT.